This passage covers 2 T cell receptor beta chains from one sample sequenced in a study of human T cells and chemical hapten exposure. Unseparated into fractions, whole blood served as the source from which total RNA was extracted. TCRdb itself ran the 5' RACE reads through MiXCR, one entry per CDR3 protein. The data contain around 140,000 distinct CDR3 sequences, 3.5% to 5% of them seen just once; the ten biggest clones take up 1.3% to 1.5%. The receptor set was obtained from a female donor in good health.

J is TRBJ1-4 and V is TRBV10-3; no clear D. The CDR3 has 16 amino acids. Germline assignment: CDR1 ENHRY and CDR2 SYGVKD. Trimming left V 0 bases short and J 3 bases short, with 11 bases between. The CDR3 here is CAISESAWEPNEKLFF. CDR3 DNA sequence: TGTGCCATCAGTGAGTCTGCTTGGGAACCTAATGAAAAACTGTTTTTT.

In its sample, this clonotype was seen many times. This sequence joins TRBV7-2 and TRBJ2-2; D uncertain. From germline, CDR1 is SGHTA and CDR2 FQGNSA. Deletions cut 5 bases from V and 7 bases from J, with 8 bases between. The CDR3 covers 12 residues. CDR3: CASSQRVGELFF. CDR3 coding DNA: TGTGCCAGCAGCCAACGGGTCGGGGAGCTGTTTTTT.